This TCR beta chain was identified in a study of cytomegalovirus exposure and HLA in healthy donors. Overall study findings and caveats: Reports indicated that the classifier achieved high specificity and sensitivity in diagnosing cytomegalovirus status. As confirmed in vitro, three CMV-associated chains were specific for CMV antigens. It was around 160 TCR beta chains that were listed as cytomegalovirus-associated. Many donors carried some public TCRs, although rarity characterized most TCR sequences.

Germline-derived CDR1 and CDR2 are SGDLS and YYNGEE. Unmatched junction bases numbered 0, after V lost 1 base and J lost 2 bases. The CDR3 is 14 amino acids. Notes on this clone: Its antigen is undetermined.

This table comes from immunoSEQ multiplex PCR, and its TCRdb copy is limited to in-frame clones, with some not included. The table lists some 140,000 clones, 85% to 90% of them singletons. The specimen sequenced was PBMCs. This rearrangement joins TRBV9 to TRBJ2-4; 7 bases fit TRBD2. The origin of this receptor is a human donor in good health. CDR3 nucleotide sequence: TGTGCCAGCAGCGTAAGCGGGACCAAAAACATTCAGTACTTC. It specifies CASSVSGTKNIQYF.